The rows below give T cell receptor beta chains drawn from one sample of a study of human T cells and chemical hapten exposure. TCRdb reprocessed the RACE reads via MiXCR and lists one record per CDR3 protein. The sample records about 79,000 distinct CDR3 sequences, about 8.7% being singletons. Sequenced input: whole blood. These receptors were collected from a male donor in good health. Some clones in this sample may be carry-over from other donors' samples. CDR3s include the opening cysteine and the closing phenylalanine or tryptophan. A D gene is named only where the DNA matches it firmly. Size is omitted from some rows. Given values are once, few, many or a class for expanded clones.

CDR3: CASSEGVSYGYTF
DNA: TGTGCCAGCAGTGAAGGGGTTTCCTATGGCTACACCTTC
size: few
D: NA
V: TRBV2
J: TRBJ1-2

CDR3: CASSPNAGGNTEAFF
DNA: TGTGCCAGCTCACCGAACGCAGGGGGCAACACTGAAGCTTTCTTT
size: few
D: TRBD1
V: TRBV18
J: TRBJ1-1

CDR3: CSVEAGFSGTEAFF
DNA: TGCAGCGTGGAGGCAGGGTTTTCAGGCACTGAAGCTTTCTTT
size: few
D: NA
V: TRBV29-1
J: TRBJ1-1

CDR3: CASSPFRLTGGDEQYF
DNA: TGCGCCAGCAGCCCTTTTCGTTTGACAGGGGGCGACGAGCAGTACTTC
size: NA
D: TRBD1
V: TRBV5-1
J: TRBJ2-7

CDR3: CSARAGDGTDTQYF
DNA: TGCAGTGCTAGAGCGGGAGACGGCACAGATACGCAGTATTTT
size: few
D: NA
V: TRBV20-1
J: TRBJ2-3

CDR3: CASRGRGGDTEAFF
DNA: TGTGCCAGCAGAGGAAGGGGAGGTGACACTGAAGCTTTCTTT
size: few
D: NA
V: TRBV2
J: TRBJ1-1

CDR3: CASSPKGQGGYEQYF
DNA: TGTGCCAGCAGTCCAAAAGGACAGGGGGGGTACGAGCAGTACTTC
size: many
D: TRBD1
V: TRBV12-3/TRBV12-4
J: TRBJ2-7

CDR3: CAITEGGEGIYNEQFF
DNA: TGTGCCATCACCGAGGGAGGGGAGGGAATTTACAATGAGCAGTTCTTC
size: few
D: TRBD2
V: TRBV10-3
J: TRBJ2-1

CDR3: CASSPHRDRVNQPQHF
DNA: TGTGCCAGCTCACCACATAGGGACAGAGTCAATCAGCCCCAGCATTTT
size: many
D: TRBD1
V: TRBV18
J: TRBJ1-5

CDR3: CASSFPGNTEAFF
DNA: TGCGCCAGCAGCTTCCCGGGGAACACTGAAGCTTTCTTT
size: few
D: NA
V: TRBV5-1
J: TRBJ1-1

CDR3: CASSSAGTALYEQYF
DNA: TGTGCCAGCAGCTCAGCCGGTACAGCACTCTACGAGCAGTACTTC
size: few
D: NA
V: TRBV6-2/TRBV6-3
J: TRBJ2-7

CDR3: CASSYSTTYEQYF
DNA: TGTGCCAGCAGTTACTCGACCACCTACGAGCAGTACTTC
size: few
D: NA
V: TRBV6-6
J: TRBJ2-7

CDR3: CASSPGQGAYKETQYF
DNA: TGTGCCAGCAGCCCCGGACAGGGGGCGTATAAAGAGACCCAGTACTTC
size: many
D: TRBD1
V: TRBV5-5
J: TRBJ2-5

CDR3: CASSLGTGGPNTEAFF
DNA: TGCGCCAGCAGCCTAGGGACAGGGGGCCCGAACACTGAAGCTTTCTTT
size: NA
D: TRBD1
V: TRBV5-1
J: TRBJ1-1

CDR3: CASSPQGLHTEAFF
DNA: TGTGCCAGCAGCCCTCAGGGGCTCCACACTGAAGCTTTCTTT
size: many
D: NA
V: TRBV7-7
J: TRBJ1-1

CDR3: CASSLVVSGTGQPQHF
DNA: TGTGCCAGCAGCTTAGTGGTCAGTGGTACGGGTCAGCCCCAGCATTTT
size: few
D: NA
V: TRBV7-2
J: TRBJ1-5

CDR3: CSATGGVGTGELFF
DNA: TGCAGTGCTACAGGGGGCGTGGGCACCGGGGAGCTGTTTTTT
size: NA
D: TRBD1
V: TRBV20-1
J: TRBJ2-2

CDR3: CAISTGLDSGANVLTF
DNA: TGTGCCATCAGTACGGGACTTGACTCTGGGGCCAACGTCCTGACTTTC
size: few
D: NA
V: TRBV10-3
J: TRBJ2-6

CDR3: CASSSGANYGYTF
DNA: TGTGCCAGCAGTTCCGGGGCCAACTATGGCTACACCTTC
size: many
D: NA
V: TRBV27
J: TRBJ1-2

CDR3: CASSYSGAKNIQYF
DNA: TGTGCCAGCAGTTACTCCGGTGCCAAAAACATTCAGTACTTC
size: few
D: NA
V: TRBV6-5
J: TRBJ2-4

CDR3: CASSEYGSEGPDTQYF
DNA: TGTGCCAGCAGTGAATATGGGTCTGAGGGGCCAGATACGCAGTATTTT
size: NA
D: NA
V: TRBV25-1
J: TRBJ2-3

CDR3: CASSQERNTIYF
DNA: TGTGCCAGCAGCCAAGAAAGAAACACCATATATTTT
size: few
D: NA
V: TRBV3-1
J: TRBJ1-3

CDR3: CASSLTSGGPPGELFF
DNA: TGTGCCAGCAGCTTGACTAGCGGGGGGCCCCCCGGGGAGCTGTTTTTT
size: NA
D: TRBD2
V: TRBV7-6
J: TRBJ2-2

CDR3: CAITFDRVNSPLHF
DNA: TGTGCCATCACCTTCGACAGGGTTAATTCACCCCTCCACTTT
size: NA
D: TRBD1
V: TRBV10-3
J: TRBJ1-6

CDR3: CAISESSYNEQFF
DNA: TGTGCCATCAGTGAGTCTAGTTACAATGAGCAGTTCTTC
size: few
D: NA
V: TRBV10-3
J: TRBJ2-1

CDR3: CASSFRASGGMKDTQYF
DNA: TGTGCCAGCAGCTTCCGCGCTAGCGGGGGGATGAAAGATACGCAGTATTTT
size: NA
D: TRBD2
V: TRBV7-3
J: TRBJ2-3

CDR3: CASSSDRVPFF
DNA: TGCGCCAGCAGCTCGGACAGGGTACCTTTCTTT
size: many
D: TRBD1
V: TRBV5-1
J: TRBJ1-1

CDR3: CASSEREMETQYF
DNA: TGTGCCAGCAGTGAACGGGAGATGGAGACCCAGTACTTC
size: NA
D: NA
V: TRBV2
J: TRBJ2-5

CDR3: CSARDIGTTEYYGYTF
DNA: TGCAGTGCTAGAGATATCGGGACCACTGAGTACTATGGCTACACCTTC
size: few
D: NA
V: TRBV20-1
J: TRBJ1-2

CDR3: CASSHPPRGLLAGGSNNEQFF
DNA: TGTGCCAGCAGCCATCCACCTAGGGGACTTCTAGCGGGGGGGTCAAACAATGAGCAGTTCTTC
size: NA
D: TRBD2
V: TRBV4-2
J: TRBJ2-1

CDR3: CASSGDKSYSNQPQHF
DNA: TGTGCCAGCAGCGGGGATAAGTCATATAGCAATCAGCCCCAGCATTTT
size: NA
D: NA
V: TRBV2
J: TRBJ1-5

CDR3: CASSQGTSGTYEQYF
DNA: TGCGCCAGCAGCCAAGGGACTAGCGGGACCTACGAGCAGTACTTC
size: many
D: TRBD2
V: TRBV4-1
J: TRBJ2-7

CDR3: CASSSPTDPSGANVLTF
DNA: TGTGCCAGCAGCTCCCCGACGGATCCCTCTGGGGCCAACGTCCTGACTTTC
size: many
D: NA
V: TRBV7-9
J: TRBJ2-6

CDR3: CASGTLLRADTQYF
DNA: TGTGCCAGCGGGACTTTATTAAGGGCAGATACGCAGTATTTT
size: NA
D: NA
V: TRBV12-3/TRBV12-4
J: TRBJ2-3

CDR3: CASSLYSGGIYETQYF
DNA: TGCGCCAGCAGCTTGTATAGCGGGGGAATTTATGAGACCCAGTACTTC
size: few
D: TRBD2
V: TRBV5-1
J: TRBJ2-5

CDR3: CASSSDSTGELFF
DNA: TGTGCCAGCAGCTCGGACAGTACCGGGGAGCTGTTTTTT
size: few
D: NA
V: TRBV5-5
J: TRBJ2-2

CDR3: CASSRDTLNTEAFF
DNA: TGTGCCAGCAGCCGAGACACCTTGAACACTGAAGCTTTCTTT
size: NA
D: NA
V: TRBV7-2
J: TRBJ1-1

CDR3: CASSPRVDRASGANVLTF
DNA: TGTGCCAGCAGTCCCAGGGTAGACAGGGCCTCTGGGGCCAACGTCCTGACTTTC
size: NA
D: TRBD1
V: TRBV27
J: TRBJ2-6

CDR3: CASSFKIAAEAASTDTQYF
DNA: TGTGCCAGCAGCTTCAAGATAGCGGCGGAGGCCGCTAGCACAGATACGCAGTATTTT
size: NA
D: NA
V: TRBV7-6
J: TRBJ2-3

CDR3: CASSHDSGEVVDQYF
DNA: TGTGCCAGCAGCCACGACTCGGGGGAGGTAGTTGACCAGTACTTC
size: many
D: NA
V: TRBV4-2
J: TRBJ2-5

CDR3: CASSYGWAQHF
DNA: TGTGCCAGCAGTTACGGGTGGGCCCAGCATTTT
size: few
D: NA
V: TRBV6-2/TRBV6-3
J: TRBJ1-5

CDR3: CASSYPSGGPNTGELFF
DNA: TGTGCCAGCAGTTACCCTAGCGGGGGGCCGAACACCGGGGAGCTGTTTTTT
size: few
D: TRBD2
V: TRBV6-6
J: TRBJ2-2

CDR3: CSASPSYNEQFF
DNA: TGCAGTGCCTCTCCCTCCTACAATGAGCAGTTCTTC
size: few
D: NA
V: TRBV20-1
J: TRBJ2-1

CDR3: CASSYVREEQFF
DNA: TGTGCCAGCAGTTACGTCCGGGAAGAGCAGTTCTTC
size: many
D: NA
V: TRBV6-6
J: TRBJ2-1

CDR3: CASTPGQGTISGNTIYF
DNA: TGTGCCAGTACACCGGGACAGGGGACCATCTCTGGAAACACCATATATTTT
size: few
D: TRBD1
V: TRBV10-3
J: TRBJ1-3

CDR3: CAALAGGGATDTQYF
DNA: TGTGCCGCCTTAGCGGGAGGAGGTGCGACAGATACGCAGTATTTT
size: NA
D: TRBD2
V: TRBV10-3
J: TRBJ2-3

CDR3: CASSESRAEQYF
DNA: TGCGCCAGCAGTGAGTCGAGGGCCGAGCAGTACTTC
size: few
D: NA
V: TRBV10-2
J: TRBJ2-7

CDR3: CASSRDEWSRETQYF
DNA: TGTGCCAGCAGCCGGGACGAATGGTCCCGCGAGACCCAGTACTTC
size: few
D: NA
V: TRBV12-3/TRBV12-4
J: TRBJ2-5

CDR3: CASSRDINQPQHF
DNA: TGTGCCAGCAGCCGGGACATCAATCAGCCCCAGCATTTT
size: NA
D: NA
V: TRBV27
J: TRBJ1-5

CDR3: CASSPATQGTQETQYF
DNA: TGCGCCAGCAGTCCCGCTACACAGGGGACGCAAGAGACCCAGTACTTC
size: few
D: TRBD1
V: TRBV5-1
J: TRBJ2-5

CDR3: CASGLQGSYTF
DNA: TGTGCTAGTGGTTTACAGGGGTCCTACACCTTC
size: NA
D: TRBD1
V: TRBV12-5
J: TRBJ1-2

CDR3: CASRQTSGSHDTQYF
DNA: TGTGCCAGTAGACAGACTAGCGGGAGTCATGATACGCAGTATTTT
size: NA
D: TRBD2
V: TRBV19
J: TRBJ2-3

CDR3: CAIRGGESYNSPLHF
DNA: TGTGCCATCAGAGGGGGAGAATCCTATAATTCACCCCTCCACTTT
size: many
D: NA
V: TRBV10-3
J: TRBJ1-6

CDR3: CASSTFPQGTYGYTF
DNA: TGTGCCAGCAGCACATTCCCACAGGGTACCTATGGCTACACCTTC
size: NA
D: NA
V: TRBV5-4
J: TRBJ1-2

CDR3: CASSPGRDRDNSPLHF
DNA: TGTGCCAGCAGCCCAGGAAGGGACAGAGATAATTCACCCCTCCACTTT
size: few
D: TRBD1
V: TRBV7-2
J: TRBJ1-6

CDR3: CASSPGDRGQEKLFF
DNA: TGTGCCAGCAGCCCAGGGGACAGGGGCCAAGAAAAACTGTTTTTT
size: NA
D: TRBD1
V: TRBV7-9
J: TRBJ1-4

CDR3: CASSLDYSHTEAFF
DNA: TGTGCCAGCAGCTTAGATTACTCGCACACTGAAGCTTTCTTT
size: NA
D: NA
V: TRBV7-9
J: TRBJ1-1